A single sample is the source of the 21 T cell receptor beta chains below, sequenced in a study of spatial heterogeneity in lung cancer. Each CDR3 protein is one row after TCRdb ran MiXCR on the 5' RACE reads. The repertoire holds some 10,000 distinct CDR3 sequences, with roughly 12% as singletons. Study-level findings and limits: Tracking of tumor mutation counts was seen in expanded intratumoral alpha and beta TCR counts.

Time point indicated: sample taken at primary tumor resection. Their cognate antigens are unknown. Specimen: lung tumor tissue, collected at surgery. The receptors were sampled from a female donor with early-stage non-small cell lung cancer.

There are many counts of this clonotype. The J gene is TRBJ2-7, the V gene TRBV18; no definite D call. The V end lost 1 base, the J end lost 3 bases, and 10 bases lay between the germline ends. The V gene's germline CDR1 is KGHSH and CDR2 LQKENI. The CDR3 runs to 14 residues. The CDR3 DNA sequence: TGTGCCAGCTCACCACGTAACTCACGCTACGAGCAGTACTTC. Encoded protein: CASSPRNSRYEQYF.

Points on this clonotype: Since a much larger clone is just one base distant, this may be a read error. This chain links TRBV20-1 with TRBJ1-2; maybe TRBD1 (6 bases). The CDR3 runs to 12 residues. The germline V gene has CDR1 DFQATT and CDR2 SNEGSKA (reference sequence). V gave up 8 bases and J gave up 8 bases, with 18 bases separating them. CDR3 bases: TGCAGTCCCGGACAGCTCCCGGCGGGCTACACCTTC. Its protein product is CSPGQLPAGYTF.

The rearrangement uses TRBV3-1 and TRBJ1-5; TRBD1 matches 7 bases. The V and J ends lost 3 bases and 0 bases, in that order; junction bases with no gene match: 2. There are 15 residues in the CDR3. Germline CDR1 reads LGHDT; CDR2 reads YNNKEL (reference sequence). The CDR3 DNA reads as TGTGCCAGCAGCCAGACAGGGTATAGCAATCAGCCCCAGCATTTT. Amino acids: CASSQTGYSNQPQHF.

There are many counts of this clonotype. The CDR3, as DNA: TGTGCCAGCAGCCCAGCGGGGGGCGCGGGTCTCTACGAGCAGTACTTC. Its translation: CASSPAGGAGLYEQYF. The gene calls are TRBV11-2 and TRBJ2-7; 9 bases map to TRBD2. The CDR3 is made up of 16 amino acids. Germline lookup yields CDR1 SGHAT and CDR2 FQNNGV. V gave up 5 bases and J gave up 3 bases; unmatched junction bases: 11.

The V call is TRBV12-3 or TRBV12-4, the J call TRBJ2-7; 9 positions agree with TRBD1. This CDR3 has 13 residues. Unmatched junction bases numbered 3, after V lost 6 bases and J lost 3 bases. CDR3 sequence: CASRQGAGYEQYF. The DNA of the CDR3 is TGTGCCAGCAGACAGGGGGCGGGCTACGAGCAGTACTTC.

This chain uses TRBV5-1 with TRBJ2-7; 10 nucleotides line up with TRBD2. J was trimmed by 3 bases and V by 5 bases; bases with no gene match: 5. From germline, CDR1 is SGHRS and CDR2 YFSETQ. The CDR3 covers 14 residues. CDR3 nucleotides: TGCGCCAGCAGAAACGGACTAGCGGACTACGAGCAGTACTTC. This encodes CASRNGLADYEQYF.

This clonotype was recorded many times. The CDR3 sequence is CSVAAGQETQYF. CDR3 sequence (DNA): TGCAGCGTTGCGGCAGGGCAAGAGACCCAGTACTTC. This chain uses TRBV29-1 with TRBJ2-5, with TRBD1 as a possible D gene (5 bases). Germline CDR1 reads SQVTM; CDR2 reads ANQGSEA. Trimming shortened V by 4 bases and J by 2 bases, and 8 bases separated the two germline ends. The length of the CDR3 is 12 residues. The full variable domain, its missing parts supplied by reference TRBV29-1 and TRBJ2-5, is SAVISQKPSRDICQRGTSLTIQCQVDSQVTMMFWYRQQPGQSLTLIATANQGSEATYESGFVIDKFPISRPNLTFSTLTVSNMSPEDSSIYLCSVAAGQETQYFGPGTRLLVL.

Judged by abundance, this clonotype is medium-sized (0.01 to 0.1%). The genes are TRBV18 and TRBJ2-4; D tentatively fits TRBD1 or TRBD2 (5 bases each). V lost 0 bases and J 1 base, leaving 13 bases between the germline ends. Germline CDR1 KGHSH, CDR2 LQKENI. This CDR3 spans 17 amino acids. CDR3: CASSPPGYEGAKNIQYF. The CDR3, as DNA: TGTGCCAGCTCACCACCGGGCTATGAGGGGGCCAAAAACATTCAGTACTTC.

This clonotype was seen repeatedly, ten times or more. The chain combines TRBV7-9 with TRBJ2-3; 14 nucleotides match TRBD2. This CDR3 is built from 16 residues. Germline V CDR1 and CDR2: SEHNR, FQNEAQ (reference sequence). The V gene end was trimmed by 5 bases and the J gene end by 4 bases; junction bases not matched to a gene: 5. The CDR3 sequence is CASSMGLAGAADTQYF. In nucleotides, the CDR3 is TGTGCCAGCAGCATGGGACTAGCGGGAGCAGCAGATACGCAGTATTTT. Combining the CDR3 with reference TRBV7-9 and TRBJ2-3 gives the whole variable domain DTGVSQNPRHKITKRGQNVTFRCDPISEHNRLYWYRQTLGQGPEFLTYFQNEAQLEKSRLLSDRFSAERPKGSFSTLEIQRTEQGDSAMYLCASSMGLAGAADTQYFGPGTRLTVL.

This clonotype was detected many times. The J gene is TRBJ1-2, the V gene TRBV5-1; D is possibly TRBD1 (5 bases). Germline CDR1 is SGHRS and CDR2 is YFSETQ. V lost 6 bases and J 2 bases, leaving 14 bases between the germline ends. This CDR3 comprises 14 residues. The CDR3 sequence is CASTPAGQNYGYTF. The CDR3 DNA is TGCGCCAGCACCCCGGCAGGGCAGAACTATGGCTACACCTTC.

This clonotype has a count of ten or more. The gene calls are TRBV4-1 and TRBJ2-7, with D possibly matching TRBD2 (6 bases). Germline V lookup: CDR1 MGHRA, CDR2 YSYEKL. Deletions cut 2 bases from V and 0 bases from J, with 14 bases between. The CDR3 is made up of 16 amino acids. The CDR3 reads CASSQWIAGSSYEQYF. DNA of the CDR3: TGCGCCAGCAGCCAATGGATCGCGGGAAGCTCCTACGAGCAGTACTTC.

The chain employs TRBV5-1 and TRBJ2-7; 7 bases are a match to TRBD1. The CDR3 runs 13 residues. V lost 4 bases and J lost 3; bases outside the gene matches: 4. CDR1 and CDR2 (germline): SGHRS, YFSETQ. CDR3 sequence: CASSDRQGYEQYF. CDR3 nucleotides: TGCGCCAGCAGCGATAGACAGGGCTACGAGCAGTACTTC.

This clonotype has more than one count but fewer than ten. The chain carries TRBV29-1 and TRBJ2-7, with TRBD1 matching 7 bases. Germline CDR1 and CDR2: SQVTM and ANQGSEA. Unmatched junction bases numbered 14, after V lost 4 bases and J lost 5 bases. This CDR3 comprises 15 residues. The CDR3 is CSVAERRTGRDEQYF. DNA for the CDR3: TGCAGCGTTGCCGAACGACGGACAGGACGGGACGAGCAGTACTTC.

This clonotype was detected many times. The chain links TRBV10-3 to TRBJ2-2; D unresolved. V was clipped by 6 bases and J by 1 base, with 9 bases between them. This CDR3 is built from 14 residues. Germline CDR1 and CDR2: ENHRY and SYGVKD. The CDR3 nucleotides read TGTGCCATCAGAGTCTCAGAGAACACCGGGGAGCTGTTTTTT. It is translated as CAIRVSENTGELFF.

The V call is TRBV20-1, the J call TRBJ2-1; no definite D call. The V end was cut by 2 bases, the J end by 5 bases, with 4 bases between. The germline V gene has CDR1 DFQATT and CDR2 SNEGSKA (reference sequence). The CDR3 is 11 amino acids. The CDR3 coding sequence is TGCAGTGCTAGACGGAACAATGAGCAGTTCTTC. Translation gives CSARRNNEQFF.

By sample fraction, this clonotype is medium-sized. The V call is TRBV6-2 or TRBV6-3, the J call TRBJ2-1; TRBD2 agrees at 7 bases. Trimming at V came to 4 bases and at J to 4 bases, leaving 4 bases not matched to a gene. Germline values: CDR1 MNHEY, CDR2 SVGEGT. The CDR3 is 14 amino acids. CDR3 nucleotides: TGTGCCAGCAGTTCTCCGGGGGGTTACAATGAGCAGTTCTTC. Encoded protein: CASSSPGGYNEQFF.

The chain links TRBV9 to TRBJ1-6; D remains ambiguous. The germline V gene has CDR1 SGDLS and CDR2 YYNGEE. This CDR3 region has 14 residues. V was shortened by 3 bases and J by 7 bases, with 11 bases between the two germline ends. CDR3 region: CASSGDGANSPLHF. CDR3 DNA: TGTGCCAGCAGCGGTGATGGAGCAAATTCACCCCTCCACTTT.

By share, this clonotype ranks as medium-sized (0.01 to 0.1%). In DNA, the CDR3 is TGCGCCAGCAGCGTCGACGGATACCAGAACACTGAAGCTTTCTTT. It codes for CASSVDGYQNTEAFF. V is TRBV5-1 and J is TRBJ1-1; D unclear. The V end lost 4 bases, the J end lost 1 base, and 14 bases lay between the germline ends. This CDR3 is built from 15 residues. Germline V lookup: CDR1 SGHRS, CDR2 YFSETQ.

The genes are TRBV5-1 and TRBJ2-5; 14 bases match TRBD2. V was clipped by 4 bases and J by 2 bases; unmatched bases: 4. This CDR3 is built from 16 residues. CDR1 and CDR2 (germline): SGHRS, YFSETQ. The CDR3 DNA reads TGCGCCAGCAGCAAACGACTAGCGGGAGGGCAAGAGACCCAGTACTTC. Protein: CASSKRLAGGQETQYF.

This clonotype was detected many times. CDR3 sequence (DNA): TGTGCCAGCAGCGTAGGCGGGGGGCCCTACGAGCAGTACTTC. It specifies CASSVGGGPYEQYF. The chain carries TRBV9 and TRBJ2-7, with 8 bases matching TRBD2. The trim removed 0 bases at V and 2 bases at J, leaving 1 base unmatched. CDR1 is SGDLS and CDR2 is YYNGEE in the germline V gene. The CDR3 is 14 residues long.

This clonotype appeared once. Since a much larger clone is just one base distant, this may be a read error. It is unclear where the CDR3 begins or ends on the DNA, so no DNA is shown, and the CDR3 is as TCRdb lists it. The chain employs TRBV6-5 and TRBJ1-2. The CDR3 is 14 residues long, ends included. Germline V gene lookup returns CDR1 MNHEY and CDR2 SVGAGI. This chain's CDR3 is CDSSILGLKNGYTF.